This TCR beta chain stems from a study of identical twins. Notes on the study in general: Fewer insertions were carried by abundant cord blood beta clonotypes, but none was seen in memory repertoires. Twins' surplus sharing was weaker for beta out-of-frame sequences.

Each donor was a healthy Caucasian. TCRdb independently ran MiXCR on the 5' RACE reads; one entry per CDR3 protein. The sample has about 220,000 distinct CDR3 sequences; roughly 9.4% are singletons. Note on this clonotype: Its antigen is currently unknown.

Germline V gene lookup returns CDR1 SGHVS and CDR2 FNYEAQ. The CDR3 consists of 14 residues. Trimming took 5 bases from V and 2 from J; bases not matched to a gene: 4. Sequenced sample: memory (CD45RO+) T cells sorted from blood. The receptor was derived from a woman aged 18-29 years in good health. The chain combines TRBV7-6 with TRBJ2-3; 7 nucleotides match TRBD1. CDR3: CASSRGQLTDTQYF. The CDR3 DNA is TGTGCCAGCAGCCGGGGACAGCTCACAGATACGCAGTATTTT.